What follows is one T cell receptor beta chain and its context. This sample was included in a study of shared clonotypes between healthy human individuals. Libraries were prepared by immunoSEQ multiplex PCR; TCRdb keeps only in-frame clonotypes and omits some of them. The sample has a few million clones, 85% to 95% seen once; the top ten hold over 0.12%. This TCR was recovered from a man aged 18 to 29 in good health. Sequenced material: naive CD4+ T cells sorted from blood. Subset: CD45RA+ positively selected.

CDR3 in DNA: TGTGCCAGTAGTTACGGTGACAGGGTTAATGAGCAGTTCTTC. This gives the protein CASSYGDRVNEQFF. The gene calls are TRBV19 and TRBJ2-1, with 7 bases lining up with TRBD1. V trimming: 5 bases; J trimming: 7 bases; junction bases outside the gene matches: 8. Germline V lookup: CDR1 LNHDA, CDR2 SQIVND (reference sequence). CDR3 length: 14 residues.